A selection of T cell receptor beta chains follows, all from one sample in a study of shared clonotypes between healthy human individuals. Some clones are missing from TCRdb's copy, which holds only in-frame ones; the method was immunoSEQ multiplex PCR. The sample shows about 2.1 million clones, roughly 93% of them seen only once. Sequencing used naive CD8+ T cells from PBMCs. The receptor source for this set is a man between 18 and 29 years old in good health. Some clones in this sample may be carry-over from other donors' samples. The CDR3 runs from the conserved cysteine through the conserved F or W. D genes are given only for firm matches. Expanded clones are given a class, and other clones once, few, many or no size at all.

V gene	D gene	clone size	J gene	CDR3 DNA	CDR3 protein
TRBV14	TRBD2	NA	TRBJ2-1	TGTGCCAGCAGCCACGGGTGGGAAGGCGGGACTAGCGGGAGGGCCATCAATGAGCAGTTCTTC	CASSHGWEGGTSGRAINEQFF
TRBV10-1	TRBD2	NA	TRBJ2-1	TGCGCCAGCAGTGCCCGACGTGGCGGGAGCTCCAATGAGCAGTTCTTC	CASSARRGGSSNEQFF
TRBV4-1	NA	NA	TRBJ1-1	TGCGCCAGCAGCCAAGGCCGCCAGGGGTGGGGGGAAGCTTTCTTT	CASSQGRQGWGEAFF
TRBV4-1	NA	NA	TRBJ2-4	TGCGCCAGCAGCCAAGACCCGCCCGCGGTACTAGCCAAAAACATTCAGTACTTC	CASSQDPPAVLAKNIQYF
TRBV28	NA	NA	TRBJ1-3	TGTGCCAGCAGGGGCTGGGGGGTTCAATCTGGAAACACCATATATTTT	CASRGWGVQSGNTIYF
TRBV4-1	NA	NA	TRBJ2-7	TGCGCCAGCAGCCGGAACGGAGCCTACGAGCAGTACTTC	CASSRNGAYEQYF
TRBV9	TRBD2	NA	TRBJ2-1	TGTGCCAGCAGCCCTCGATGGGCTAGCGGGAGGGCCGATGAGCAGTTCTTC	CASSPRWASGRADEQFF
TRBV7-9	TRBD1	NA	TRBJ2-7	TGTGCCAGCAGCTTGGGGGACAGCTCGCCCTCCTACGAGCAGTACTTC	CASSLGDSSPSYEQYF
TRBV27	NA	NA	TRBJ2-2	TGTGCCAGCAGCGTAAGGGGCCCCGGGGAGCTGTTTTTT	CASSVRGPGELFF
TRBV5-1	NA	NA	TRBJ2-3	TGCGCCAGCAGCTTGGGACTTCGAACAGATACGCAGTATTTT	CASSLGLRTDTQYF
TRBV28	NA	NA	TRBJ2-1	TGTGCCAGCAGTTCTCCAGGCGCCTCCTACAATGAGCAGTTCTTC	CASSSPGASYNEQFF
TRBV28	TRBD2	NA	TRBJ2-1	TGTGCCAGCAGTTTAATTCTGCGGGAGGACCGGAATGAGCAGTTCTTC	CASSLILREDRNEQFF
TRBV6-1	NA	NA	TRBJ2-5	TGTGCCAGCACCCAGTGGGGGTACCAAGAGACCCAGTACTTC	CASTQWGYQETQYF
TRBV6-5	NA	few	TRBJ1-1	TGTGCCAGCAGTTACTCGGTCAGCGGACAGAAGGCTTTCTTT	CASSYSVSGQKAFF
TRBV5-1	NA	NA	TRBJ2-2	TGCGCCAGCAGCTTGGGGAGGGGAGCCGGGGAGCTGTTTTTT	CASSLGRGAGELFF